The sequence of this T cell receptor beta chain was determined in a study of shared clonotypes between healthy human individuals. General study points: Four donors had roughly 5.2% of their naive CD4 clonotypes in common.

This clone was observed once. The antigen is unknown. Genomic DNA belonging to each subset was distributed in equal measure over several immunoSEQ plates. Only in-frame clones appear in the TCRdb table, and some are missing; sequencing was by immunoSEQ multiplex PCR. This table holds some 2.1 million clones, over 85% found once. In the naive CD8 group, cells lacked CD45RO and were positively selected for CCR7, so terminally differentiated effector memory CD45RA+ cells were left out. V lost 5 bases to trimming and J lost 4 bases; unmatched junction nucleotides: 7. The CDR3 is made up of 14 amino acids. Germline CDR1 and CDR2: SGHTA and FQGNSA.

The sequence was obtained from a man aged 18 to 35 in good health. Sequencing was done on a sample of naive CD8+ T cells sorted from blood. This chain uses TRBV7-2 with TRBJ2-5; 7 positions match TRBD1. The CDR3 DNA is TGTGCCAGCAGCCCAGAAGCAGGGGGAGAGACCCAGTACTTC. It specifies CASSPEAGGETQYF.